This entry is about one TCR beta chain. The data stem from a study of blood T cell repertoires in COVID-19. Study details: Spain, Italy and the United States supplied samples that represented acute and convalescent COVID-19. The analysed material was cDNA or gDNA that came from T cells, B-cell-depleted T cells, or PBMCs.

The data were produced by immunoSEQ multiplex PCR, yet TCRdb's version contains in-frame clones alone and is incomplete. The sample contains a few hundred thousand clones, around 90% of which appear only once. V was cut by 3 bases and J by 5 bases, with 11 bases left in between. CDR1 and CDR2 (germline): SGHRS, YFSETQ. There are 13 residues in the CDR3. The gene calls are TRBV5-1 and TRBJ2-5, with a weak D call TRBD1 (6 bases). Sequenced sample: peripheral blood. The clonotype was recovered from a man between 60 and 70 years old with acute or convalescent COVID-19. CDR3 sequence (DNA): TGCGCCAGCAGCTCACAGGGTGAGGAGACCCAGTACTTC. Its protein product is CASSSQGEETQYF.